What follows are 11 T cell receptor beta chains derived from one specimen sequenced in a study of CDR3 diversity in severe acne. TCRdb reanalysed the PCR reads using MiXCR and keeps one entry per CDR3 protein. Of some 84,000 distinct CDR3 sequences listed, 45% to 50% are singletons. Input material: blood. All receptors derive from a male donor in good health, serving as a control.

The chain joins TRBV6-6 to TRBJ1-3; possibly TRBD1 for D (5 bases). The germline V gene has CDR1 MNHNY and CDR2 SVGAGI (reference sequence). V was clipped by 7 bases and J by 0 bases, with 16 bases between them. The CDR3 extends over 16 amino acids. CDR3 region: CASILMHRSSGNTIYF. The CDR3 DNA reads TGTGCCAGCATCCTGATGCACAGGAGCTCTGGAAACACCATATATTTT.

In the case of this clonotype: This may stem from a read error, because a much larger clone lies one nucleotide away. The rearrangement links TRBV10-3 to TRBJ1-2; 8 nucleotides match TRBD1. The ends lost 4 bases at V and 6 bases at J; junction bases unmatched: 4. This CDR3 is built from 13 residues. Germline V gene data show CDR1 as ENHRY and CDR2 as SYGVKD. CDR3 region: CAISGQGIDGYTF. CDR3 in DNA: TGTGCCATCAGTGGACAGGGGATAGATGGCTACACCTTC.

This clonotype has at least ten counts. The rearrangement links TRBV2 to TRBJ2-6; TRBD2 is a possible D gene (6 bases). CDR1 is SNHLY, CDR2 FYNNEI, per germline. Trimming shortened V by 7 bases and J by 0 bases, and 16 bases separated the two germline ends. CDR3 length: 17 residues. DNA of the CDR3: TGTGCCAGCATTCCTACACCGACTAGCTCTGGGGCCAACGTCCTGACTTTC. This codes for CASIPTPTSSGANVLTF.

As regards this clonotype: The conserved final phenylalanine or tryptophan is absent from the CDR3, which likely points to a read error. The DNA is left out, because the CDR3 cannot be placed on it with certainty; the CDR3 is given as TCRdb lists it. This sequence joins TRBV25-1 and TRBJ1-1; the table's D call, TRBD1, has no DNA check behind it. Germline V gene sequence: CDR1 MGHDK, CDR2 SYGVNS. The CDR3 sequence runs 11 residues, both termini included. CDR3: CASSEPDSAFS.

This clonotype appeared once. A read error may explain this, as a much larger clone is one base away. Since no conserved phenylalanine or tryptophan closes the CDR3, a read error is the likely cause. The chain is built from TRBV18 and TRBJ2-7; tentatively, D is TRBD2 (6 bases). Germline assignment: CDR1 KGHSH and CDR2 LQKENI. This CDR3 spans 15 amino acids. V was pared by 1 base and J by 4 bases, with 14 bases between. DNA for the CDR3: TGTGCCAGCTCACCACGGGCGCGGGAACCGTACGAGCAGTACCTC. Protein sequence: CASSPRAREPYEQYL.

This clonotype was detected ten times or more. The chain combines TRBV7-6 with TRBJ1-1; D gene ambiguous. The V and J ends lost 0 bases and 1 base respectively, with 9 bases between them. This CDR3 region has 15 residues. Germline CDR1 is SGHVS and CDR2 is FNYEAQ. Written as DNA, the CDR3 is TGTGCCAGCAGCTTAGCGGCCCTACAGAACACTGAAGCTTTCTTT. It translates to CASSLAALQNTEAFF.

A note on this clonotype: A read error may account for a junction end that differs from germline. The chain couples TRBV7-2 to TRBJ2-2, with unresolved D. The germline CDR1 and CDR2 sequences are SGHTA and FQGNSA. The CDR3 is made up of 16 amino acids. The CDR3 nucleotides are TGTGCCAGCAACTTAGCTGTTGGGTCGGCATTCGGGGAGCTGTTTTTT. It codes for CASNLAVGSAFGELFF.

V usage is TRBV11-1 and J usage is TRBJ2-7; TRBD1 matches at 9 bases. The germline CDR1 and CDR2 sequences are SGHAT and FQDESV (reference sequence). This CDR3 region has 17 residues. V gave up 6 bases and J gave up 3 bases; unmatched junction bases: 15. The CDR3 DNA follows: TGTGCCAGCAGTTCCTCCGGAGTAAGGACAGGGGACTACGAGCAGTACTTC. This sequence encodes CASSSSGVRTGDYEQYF.

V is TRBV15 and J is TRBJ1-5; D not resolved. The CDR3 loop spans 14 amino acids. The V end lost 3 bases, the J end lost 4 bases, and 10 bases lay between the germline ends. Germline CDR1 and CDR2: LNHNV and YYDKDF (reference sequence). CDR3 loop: CATSSDMGNQPQHF. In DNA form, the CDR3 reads TGTGCCACCAGCAGTGACATGGGAAATCAGCCCCAGCATTTT. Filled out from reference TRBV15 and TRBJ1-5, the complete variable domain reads DAMVIQNPRYQVTQFGKPVTLSCSQTLNHNVMYWYQQKSSQAPKLLFHYYDKDFNNEADTPDNFQSRRPNTSFCFLDIRSPGLGDTAMYLCATSSDMGNQPQHFGDGTRLSIL.

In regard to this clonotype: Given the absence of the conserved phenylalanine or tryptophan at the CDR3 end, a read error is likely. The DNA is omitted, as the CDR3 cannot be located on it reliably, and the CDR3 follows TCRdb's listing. The CDR3 sequence: CSARDYRRYSPLHFGN. This chain connects TRBV20-1 to TRBJ2-5; the DNA was not compared with TRBD2, the D call given in the table. Germline lookup yields CDR1 DFQATT and CDR2 SNEGSKA (reference sequence). The CDR3 spans 16 residues, counting both ends.

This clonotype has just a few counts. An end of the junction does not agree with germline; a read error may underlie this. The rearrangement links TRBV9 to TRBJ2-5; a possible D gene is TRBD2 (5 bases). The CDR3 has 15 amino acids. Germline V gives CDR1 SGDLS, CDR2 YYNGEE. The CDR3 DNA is TGTGCCAGCAGCACCTTAGGACTGAGCCAAGGGACCCAGTACTTC. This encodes CASSTLGLSQGTQYF.